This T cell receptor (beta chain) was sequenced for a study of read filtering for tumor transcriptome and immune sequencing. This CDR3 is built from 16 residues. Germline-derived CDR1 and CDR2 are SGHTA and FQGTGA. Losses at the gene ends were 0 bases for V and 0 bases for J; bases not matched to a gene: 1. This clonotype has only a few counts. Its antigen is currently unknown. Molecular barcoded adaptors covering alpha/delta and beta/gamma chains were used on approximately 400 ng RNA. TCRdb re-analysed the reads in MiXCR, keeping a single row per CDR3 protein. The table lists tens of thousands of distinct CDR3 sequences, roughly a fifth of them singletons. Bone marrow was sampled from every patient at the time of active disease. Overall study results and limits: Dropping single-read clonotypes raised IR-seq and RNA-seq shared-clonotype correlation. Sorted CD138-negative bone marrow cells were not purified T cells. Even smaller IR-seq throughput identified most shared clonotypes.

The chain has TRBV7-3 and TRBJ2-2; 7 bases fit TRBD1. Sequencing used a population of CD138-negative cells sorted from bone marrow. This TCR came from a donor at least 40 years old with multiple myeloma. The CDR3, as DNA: TGTGCCAGCAGCTTAACGGGGACAGCGAACACCGGGGAGCTGTTTTTT. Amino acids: CASSLTGTANTGELFF.